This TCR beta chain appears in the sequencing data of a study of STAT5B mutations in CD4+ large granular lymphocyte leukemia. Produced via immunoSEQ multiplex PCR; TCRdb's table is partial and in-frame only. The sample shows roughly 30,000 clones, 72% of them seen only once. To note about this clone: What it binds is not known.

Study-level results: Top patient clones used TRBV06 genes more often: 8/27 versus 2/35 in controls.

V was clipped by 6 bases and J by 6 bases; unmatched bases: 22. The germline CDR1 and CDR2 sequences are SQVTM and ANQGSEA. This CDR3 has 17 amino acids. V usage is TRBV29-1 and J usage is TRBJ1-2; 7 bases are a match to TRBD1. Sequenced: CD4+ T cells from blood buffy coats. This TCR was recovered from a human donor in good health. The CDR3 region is CSVEPFSPDREMNGYTF. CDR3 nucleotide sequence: TGCAGCGTCGAACCCTTCTCCCCCGACAGGGAGATGAATGGCTACACCTTC.